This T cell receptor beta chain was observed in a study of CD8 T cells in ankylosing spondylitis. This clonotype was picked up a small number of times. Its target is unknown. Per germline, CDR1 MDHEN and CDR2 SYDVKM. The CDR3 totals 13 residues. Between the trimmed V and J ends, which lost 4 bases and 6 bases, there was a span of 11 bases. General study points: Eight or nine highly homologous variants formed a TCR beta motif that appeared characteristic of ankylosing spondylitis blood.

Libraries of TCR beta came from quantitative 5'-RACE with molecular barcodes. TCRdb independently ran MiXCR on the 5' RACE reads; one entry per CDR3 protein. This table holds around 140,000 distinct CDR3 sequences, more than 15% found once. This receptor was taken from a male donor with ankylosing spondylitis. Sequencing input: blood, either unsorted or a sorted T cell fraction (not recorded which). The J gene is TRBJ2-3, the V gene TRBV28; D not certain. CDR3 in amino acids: CASSSFVGDTQYF. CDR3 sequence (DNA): TGTGCCAGCAGTTCGTTTGTTGGGGATACGCAGTATTTT.